This record concerns one T cell receptor beta chain sequence. Its antigen is still unknown. The sample belongs to a study of blood T cells in healthy people across ages. Germline CDR1 is MNHEY and CDR2 is SMNVEV (reference sequence). CDR3 length equals 17 residues. With 6 bases clipped from V and 3 bases from J, the junction kept 16 bases outside the gene matches. Alongside a J-beta primer mix, a sample-barcoded 5' primer served in a second PCR lasting about 6 to 12 cycles. The authors tagged each cDNA molecule using a template-switch adaptor with 12 random nucleotides. TCRdb independently ran MiXCR on the 5' RACE reads; one entry per CDR3 protein. The table has over 950,000 distinct CDR3 sequences, roughly half seen once. Study-wide results and caveats: Roughly linear age-related decline in beta diversity appeared, significant by age around 36. Both naive CD4+ cell counts and diversity were greater in long-lived donors than in aged donors.

The sequence was collected from a woman aged 60-70 years in good health. The chain carries TRBV27 and TRBJ2-5; TRBD1 matches 7 bases. Material: blood. For the CDR3, the DNA is TGTGCCAGCAGACAACGCGACAGGGTGATTGGGGAAGAGACCCAGTACTTC. This sequence encodes CASRQRDRVIGEETQYF.